This passage covers 6 T cell receptor beta chains from one sample sequenced in a study of shared clonotypes between healthy human individuals. Naive-designated CD8 cells lacked CD45RO, were positively enriched for CCR7, and omitted terminally differentiated effector memory CD45RA+ cells. Profiled with immunoSEQ multiplex PCR; TCRdb holds only in-frame clones, not every one. Of some 2,000,000 clones in the sample, around 96% were seen once. The sample comprised naive CD8+ T cells sorted from blood. These receptors were taken from a man between 18 and 35 years old in good health.

The genes are TRBV5-1 and TRBJ2-3, with no clear D. V lost 6 bases and J 4 bases, leaving 15 bases between the germline ends. Germline V gives CDR1 SGHRS, CDR2 YFSETQ. CDR3 length: 14 residues. The CDR3 here is CASNIGSVPDTQYF. In DNA form, the CDR3 reads TGCGCCAGCAACATAGGTTCCGTCCCAGATACGCAGTATTTT. Together with reference TRBV5-1 and TRBJ2-3, the CDR3 gives the full variable domain: KAGVTQTPRYLIKTRGQQVTLSCSPISGHRSVSWYQQTPGQGLQFLFEYFSETQRNKGNFPGRFSGRQFSNSRSEMNVSTLELGDSALYLCASNIGSVPDTQYFGPGTRLTVL.

The chain uses TRBV7-9 and TRBJ2-7; perhaps D is TRBD1 or TRBD2 (5 bases each). The germline gives CDR1 SEHNR, CDR2 FQNEAQ (reference sequence). V lost 7 bases and J 2 bases, leaving 15 bases between the germline ends. The CDR3 length is 14 residues. The CDR3 sequence is CASTDRGSPYEQYF. In nucleotides, the CDR3 is TGTGCCAGCACCGATCGGGGCAGTCCCTACGAGCAGTACTTC.

This clone has just a few counts. CDR3: CAWDREMNTEAFF. For the CDR3, the DNA is TGTGCCTGGGACAGGGAAATGAACACTGAAGCTTTCTTT. The rearrangement links TRBV30 to TRBJ1-1, with TRBD1 matching 7 bases. CDR1 is GTSNPN and CDR2 is SVGIG in the germline V gene (reference sequence). The CDR3 is 13 residues long. V was clipped by 5 bases and J by 0 bases; unmatched bases: 3.

The chain uses TRBV6-5 and TRBJ2-7; D gene uncertain. Germline V lookup: CDR1 MNHEY, CDR2 SVGAGI. Trimming removed 0 bases at V and 2 bases at J, with 8 bases between. CDR3 size: 14 residues. CDR3 in DNA: TGTGCCAGCAGTTACTCGGTCGGAACCTACGAGCAGTACTTC. It yields the protein CASSYSVGTYEQYF.

The chain is built from TRBV7-3 and TRBJ2-1, with D perhaps assigned TRBD1 or TRBD2 (5 bases each). The CDR3 extends over 14 amino acids. V lost 0 bases and J lost 5, with 8 bases in between. Germline V gives CDR1 SGHTA, CDR2 FQGTGA. The CDR3 DNA reads as TGTGCCAGCAGCTTAACGTTGGGGGACAATGAGCAGTTCTTC. Translation: CASSLTLGDNEQFF. The full variable domain, its missing parts supplied by reference TRBV7-3 and TRBJ2-1, is GAGVSQTPSNKVTEKGKYVELRCDPISGHTALYWYRQSLGQGPEFLIYFQGTGAADDSGLPNDRFFAVRPEGSVSTLKIQRTERGDSAVYLCASSLTLGDNEQFFGPGTRLTVL.

The chain employs TRBV10-3 and TRBJ2-3; 10 bases agree with TRBD2. Per germline, CDR1 ENHRY and CDR2 SYGVKD. Trimming took 10 bases from V and 2 from J; bases not matched to a gene: 9. This CDR3 has 15 residues. CDR3 region: CATGTSVSPTDTQYF. The CDR3 bases are TGTGCCACCGGGACTAGCGTTTCTCCCACAGATACGCAGTATTTT.